The clone carrying this T cell receptor (beta chain) has just a few counts. Its antigen is currently unknown. This CDR3 has 15 amino acids. Germline V gene lookup returns CDR1 ENHRY and CDR2 SYGVKD. The junction had 9 bases not matched to a gene; V was cut back by 4 bases and J by 4 bases. The sample comes from a study of post-analysis software for immune sequencing data. Findings and limits, study-wide: Comparison of patients with controls showed four or five TRBV segments more frequent in patients, TRBV5-6, TRBV5-1 and TRBV20-1 among them. Controls had significantly higher normalized Chao1 diversity than multiple sclerosis patients.

cDNA libraries for TCR beta contained unique molecular identifiers. Between about 0.9 and 11 million T cells gave rise to 500,000 to 650,000 cDNA molecules. TCRdb re-derived calls from the PCR reads in MiXCR, one entry per CDR3 protein. The data hold 650,000 to 900,000 distinct CDR3 sequences, with around 42% observed a single time. The specimen sequenced was blood. The genes are TRBV10-3 and TRBJ2-7; 8 nucleotides agree with TRBD1. The receptor's source is a girl aged 10-17 years with multiple sclerosis. The DNA of the CDR3 is TGTGCCATCAGTGGGGGACAGGAACAAGGTTACGAGCAGTACTTC. Translation: CAISGGQEQGYEQYF.